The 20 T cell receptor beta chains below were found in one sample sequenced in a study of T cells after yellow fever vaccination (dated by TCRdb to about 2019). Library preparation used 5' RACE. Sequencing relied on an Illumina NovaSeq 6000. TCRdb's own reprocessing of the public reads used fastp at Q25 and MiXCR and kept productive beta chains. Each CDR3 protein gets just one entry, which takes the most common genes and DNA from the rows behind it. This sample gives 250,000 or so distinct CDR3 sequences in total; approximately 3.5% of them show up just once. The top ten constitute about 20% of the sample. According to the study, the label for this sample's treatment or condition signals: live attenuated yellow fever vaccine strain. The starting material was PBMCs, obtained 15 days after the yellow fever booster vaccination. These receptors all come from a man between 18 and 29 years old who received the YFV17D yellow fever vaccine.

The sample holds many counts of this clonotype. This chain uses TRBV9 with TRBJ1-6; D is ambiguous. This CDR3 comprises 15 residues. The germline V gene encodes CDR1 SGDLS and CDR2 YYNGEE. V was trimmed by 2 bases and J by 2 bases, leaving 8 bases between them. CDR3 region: CASSVGPTYNSPLHF. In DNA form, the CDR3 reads TGTGCCAGCAGCGTCGGACCCACCTATAATTCACCCCTCCACTTT.

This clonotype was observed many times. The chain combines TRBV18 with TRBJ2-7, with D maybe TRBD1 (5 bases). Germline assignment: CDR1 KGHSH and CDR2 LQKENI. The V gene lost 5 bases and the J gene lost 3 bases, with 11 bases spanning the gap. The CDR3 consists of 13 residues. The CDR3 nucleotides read TGTGCCAGCTCAAGAAAGGGGTACTACGAGCAGTACGTC. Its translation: CASSRKGYYEQYV.

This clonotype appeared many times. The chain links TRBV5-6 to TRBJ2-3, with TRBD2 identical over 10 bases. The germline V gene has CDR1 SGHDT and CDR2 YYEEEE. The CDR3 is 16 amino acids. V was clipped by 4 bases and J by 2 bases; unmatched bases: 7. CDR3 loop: CASSQMTSGPTDTQYF. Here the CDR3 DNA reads TGTGCCAGCAGCCAAATGACTAGCGGGCCCACAGATACGCAGTATTTT.

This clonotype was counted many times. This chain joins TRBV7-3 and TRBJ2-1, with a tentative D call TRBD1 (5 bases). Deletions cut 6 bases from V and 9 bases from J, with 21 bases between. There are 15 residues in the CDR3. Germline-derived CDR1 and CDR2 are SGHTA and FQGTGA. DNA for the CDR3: TGTGCCAGCAGGAAAGACTGGGGCCCTAGGGGTGAGCAGTTCTTC. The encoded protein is CASRKDWGPRGEQFF.

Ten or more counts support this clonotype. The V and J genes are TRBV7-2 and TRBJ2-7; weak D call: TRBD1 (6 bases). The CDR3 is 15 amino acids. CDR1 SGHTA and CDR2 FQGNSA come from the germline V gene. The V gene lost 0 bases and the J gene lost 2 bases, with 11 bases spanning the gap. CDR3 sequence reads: CASSLATGTTYEQYF. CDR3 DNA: TGTGCCAGCAGCTTAGCGACAGGTACCACCTACGAGCAGTACTTC.

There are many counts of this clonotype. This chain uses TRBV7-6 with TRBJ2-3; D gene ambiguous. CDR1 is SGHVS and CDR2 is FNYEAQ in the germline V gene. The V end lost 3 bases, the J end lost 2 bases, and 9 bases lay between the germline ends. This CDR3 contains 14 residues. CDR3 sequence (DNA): TGTGCCAGCAGCTTCAGCAGATCCACAGATACGCAGTATTTT. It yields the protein CASSFSRSTDTQYF.

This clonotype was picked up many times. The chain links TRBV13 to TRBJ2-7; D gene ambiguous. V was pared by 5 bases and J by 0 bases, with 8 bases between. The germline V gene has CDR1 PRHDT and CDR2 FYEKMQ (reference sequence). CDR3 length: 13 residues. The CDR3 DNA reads TGTGCCAGCAGCCCACAAAGCTCCTACGAGCAGTACGTC. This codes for CASSPQSSYEQYV.

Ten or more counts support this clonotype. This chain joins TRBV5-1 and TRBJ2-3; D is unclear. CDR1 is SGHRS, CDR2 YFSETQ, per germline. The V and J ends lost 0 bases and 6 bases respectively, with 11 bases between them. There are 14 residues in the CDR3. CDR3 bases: TGCGCCAGCAGCTTGGCCGTGGTAGGGGATACGCAGTATTTT. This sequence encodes CASSLAVVGDTQYF.

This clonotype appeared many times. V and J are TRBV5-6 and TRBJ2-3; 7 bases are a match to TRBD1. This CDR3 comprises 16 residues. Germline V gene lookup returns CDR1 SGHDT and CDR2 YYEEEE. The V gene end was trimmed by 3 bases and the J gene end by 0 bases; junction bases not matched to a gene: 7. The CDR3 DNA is TGTGCCAGCAGCTCCATTACAGGGGAAAGCACAGATACGCAGTATTTT. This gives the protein CASSSITGESTDTQYF.

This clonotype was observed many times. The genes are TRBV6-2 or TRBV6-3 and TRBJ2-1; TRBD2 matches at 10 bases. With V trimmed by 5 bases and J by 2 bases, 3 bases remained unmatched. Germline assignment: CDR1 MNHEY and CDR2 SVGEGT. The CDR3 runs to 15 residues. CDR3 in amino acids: CASSQAGGTYNEQFF. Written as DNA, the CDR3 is TGTGCCAGCAGTCAAGCGGGGGGGACCTACAATGAGCAGTTCTTC.

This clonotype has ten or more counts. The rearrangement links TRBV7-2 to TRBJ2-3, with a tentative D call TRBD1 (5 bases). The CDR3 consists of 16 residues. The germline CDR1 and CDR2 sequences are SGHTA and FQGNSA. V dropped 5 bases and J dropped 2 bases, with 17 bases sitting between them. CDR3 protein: CASSPPPQGTTDTQYF. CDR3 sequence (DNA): TGTGCCAGCAGCCCCCCTCCCCAGGGTACCACAGATACGCAGTATTTT.

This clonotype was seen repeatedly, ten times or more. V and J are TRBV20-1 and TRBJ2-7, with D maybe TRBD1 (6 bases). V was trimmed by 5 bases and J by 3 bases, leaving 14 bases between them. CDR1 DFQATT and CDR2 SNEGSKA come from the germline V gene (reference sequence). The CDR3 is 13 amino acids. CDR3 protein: CSARTGLGYEQYV. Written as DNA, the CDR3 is TGCAGTGCTCGTACAGGGCTGGGCTACGAGCAGTACGTC.

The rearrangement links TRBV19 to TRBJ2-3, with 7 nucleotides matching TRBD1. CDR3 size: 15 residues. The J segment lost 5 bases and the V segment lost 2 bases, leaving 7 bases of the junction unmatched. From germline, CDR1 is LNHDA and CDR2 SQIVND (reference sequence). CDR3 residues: CASSIRTGRGDTQYF. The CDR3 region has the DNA TGTGCCAGTAGTATAAGGACAGGACGTGGAGATACGCAGTATTTT.

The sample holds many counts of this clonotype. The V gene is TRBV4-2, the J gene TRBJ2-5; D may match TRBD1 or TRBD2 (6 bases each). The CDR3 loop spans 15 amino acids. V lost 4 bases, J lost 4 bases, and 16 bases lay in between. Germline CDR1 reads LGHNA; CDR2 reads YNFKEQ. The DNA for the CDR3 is TGTGCCAGCAGCCCAGGAGGGGGAAATACAGAGACCCAGTACTTC. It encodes CASSPGGGNTETQYF.

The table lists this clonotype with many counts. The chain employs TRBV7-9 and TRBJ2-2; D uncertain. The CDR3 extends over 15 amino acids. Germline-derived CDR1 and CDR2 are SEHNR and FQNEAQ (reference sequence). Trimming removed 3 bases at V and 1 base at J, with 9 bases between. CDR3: CASSFELMNTGELFF. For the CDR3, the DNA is TGTGCCAGCAGCTTTGAACTGATGAACACCGGGGAGCTGTTTTTT. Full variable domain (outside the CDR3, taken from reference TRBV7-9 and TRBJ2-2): DTGVSQNPRHKITKRGQNVTFRCDPISEHNRLYWYRQTLGQGPEFLTYFQNEAQLEKSRLLSDRFSAERPKGSFSTLEIQRTEQGDSAMYLCASSFELMNTGELFFGEGSRLTVL.

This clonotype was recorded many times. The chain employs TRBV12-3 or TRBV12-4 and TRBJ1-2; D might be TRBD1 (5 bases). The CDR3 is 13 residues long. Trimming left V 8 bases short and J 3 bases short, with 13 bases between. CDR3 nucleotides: TGTGCCAGCCGAATAGGCAGGGACTATGGCTACACCTTC. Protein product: CASRIGRDYGYTF.

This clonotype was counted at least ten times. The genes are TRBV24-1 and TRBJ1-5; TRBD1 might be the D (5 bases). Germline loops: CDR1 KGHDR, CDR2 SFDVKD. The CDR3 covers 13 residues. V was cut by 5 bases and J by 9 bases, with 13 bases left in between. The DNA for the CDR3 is TGTGCCACCAGTGGGGAGGGGCCCGGGCCCCAGCATTTT. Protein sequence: CATSGEGPGPQHF.

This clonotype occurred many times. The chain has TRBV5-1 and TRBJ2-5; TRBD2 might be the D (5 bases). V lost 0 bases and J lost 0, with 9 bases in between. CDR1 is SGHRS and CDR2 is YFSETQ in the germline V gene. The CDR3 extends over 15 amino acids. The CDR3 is CASSLAGRDQETQYF. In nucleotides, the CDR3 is TGCGCCAGCAGCTTGGCCGGGCGGGACCAAGAGACCCAGTACTTC.

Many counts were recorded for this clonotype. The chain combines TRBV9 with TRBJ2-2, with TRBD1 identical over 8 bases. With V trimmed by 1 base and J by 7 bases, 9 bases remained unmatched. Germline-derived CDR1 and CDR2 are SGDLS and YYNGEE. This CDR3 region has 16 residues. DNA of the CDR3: TGTGCCAGCAGCGTAAGTTCAGGGGGCAACGGCGGGGAGCTGTTTTTT. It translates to CASSVSSGGNGGELFF. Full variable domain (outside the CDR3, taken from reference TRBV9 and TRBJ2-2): DSGVTQTPKHLITATGQRVTLRCSPRSGDLSVYWYQQSLDQGLQFLIQYYNGEERAKGNILERFSAQQFPDLHSELNLSSLELGDSALYFCASSVSSGGNGGELFFGEGSRLTVL.

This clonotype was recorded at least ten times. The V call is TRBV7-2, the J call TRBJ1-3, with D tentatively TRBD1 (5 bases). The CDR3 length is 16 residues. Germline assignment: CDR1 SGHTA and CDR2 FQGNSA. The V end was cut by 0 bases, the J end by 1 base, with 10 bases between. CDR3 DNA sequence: TGTGCCAGCAGCTTAGCGCCCCCAGGGTCTGGAAACACCATATATTTT. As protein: CASSLAPPGSGNTIYF.